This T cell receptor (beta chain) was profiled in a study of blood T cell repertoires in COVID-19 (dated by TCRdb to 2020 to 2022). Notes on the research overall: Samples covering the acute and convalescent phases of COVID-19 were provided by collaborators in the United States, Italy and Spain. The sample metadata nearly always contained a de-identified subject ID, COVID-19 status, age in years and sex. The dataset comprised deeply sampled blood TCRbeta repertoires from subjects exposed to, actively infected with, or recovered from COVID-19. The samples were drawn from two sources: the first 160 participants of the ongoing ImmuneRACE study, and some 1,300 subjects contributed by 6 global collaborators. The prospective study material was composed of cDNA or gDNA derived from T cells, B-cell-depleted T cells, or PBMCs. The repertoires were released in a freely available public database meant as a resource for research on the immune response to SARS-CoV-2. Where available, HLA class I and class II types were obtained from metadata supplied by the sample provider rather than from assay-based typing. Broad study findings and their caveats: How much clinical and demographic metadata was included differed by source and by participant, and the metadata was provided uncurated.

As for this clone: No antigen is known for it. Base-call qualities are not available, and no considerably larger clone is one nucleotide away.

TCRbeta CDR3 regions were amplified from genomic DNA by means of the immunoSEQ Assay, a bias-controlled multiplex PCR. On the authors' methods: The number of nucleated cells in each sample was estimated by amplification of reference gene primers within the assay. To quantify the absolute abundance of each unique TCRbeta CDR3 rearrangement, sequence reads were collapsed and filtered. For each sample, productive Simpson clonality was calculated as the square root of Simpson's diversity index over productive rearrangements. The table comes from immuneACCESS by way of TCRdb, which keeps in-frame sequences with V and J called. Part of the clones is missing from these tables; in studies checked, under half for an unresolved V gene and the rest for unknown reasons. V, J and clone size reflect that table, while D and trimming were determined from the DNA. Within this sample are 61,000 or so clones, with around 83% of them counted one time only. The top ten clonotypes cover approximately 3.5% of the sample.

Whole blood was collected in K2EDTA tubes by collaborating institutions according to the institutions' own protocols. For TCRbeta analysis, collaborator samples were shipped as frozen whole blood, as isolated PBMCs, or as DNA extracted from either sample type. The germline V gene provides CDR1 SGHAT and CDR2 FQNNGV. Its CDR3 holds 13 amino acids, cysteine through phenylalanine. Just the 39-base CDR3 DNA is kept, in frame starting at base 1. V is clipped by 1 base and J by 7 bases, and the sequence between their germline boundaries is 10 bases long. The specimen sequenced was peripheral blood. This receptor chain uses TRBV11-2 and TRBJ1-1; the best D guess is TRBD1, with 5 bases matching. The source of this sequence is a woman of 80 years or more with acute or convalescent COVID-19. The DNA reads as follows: TGTGCCAGCAGCTTAGGCAGGGCTGGTGAAGCTTTCTTT. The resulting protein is CASSLGRAGEAFF.